The 7 T cell receptor beta chains below all came from one sample that was sequenced in a study of lymphopenia after photon versus proton radiotherapy. The table came from immunoSEQ multiplex PCR; TCRdb's copy has only in-frame clones and leaves some out. The sample yields tens of thousands of clones, 65% to 85% seen once. The specimen was peripheral blood, collected from a patient treated with proton-based radiotherapy. Receptors originate from a woman in her 70s with pancreatic cancer.

The CDR3 DNA sequence: TGTGCCAGCAGCTTAATGGGGAGAACCGGGGAGCTGTTTTTT. Translated, it gives CASSLMGRTGELFF. The chain employs TRBV7-9 and TRBJ2-2; D may be TRBD2 (5 bases). This CDR3 has 14 residues. V lost 2 bases and J 5 bases, leaving 9 bases between the germline ends. Per the germline V gene, CDR1 is SEHNR and CDR2 is FQNEAQ (reference sequence). Combining the CDR3 with reference TRBV7-9 and TRBJ2-2 gives the whole variable domain DTGVSQNPRHKITKRGQNVTFRCDPISEHNRLYWYRQTLGQGPEFLTYFQNEAQLEKSRLLSDRFSAERPKGSFSTLEIQRTEQGDSAMYLCASSLMGRTGELFFGEGSRLTVL.

This chain uses TRBV5-1 with TRBJ2-1, with 11 bases lining up with TRBD1. The CDR3 has 15 residues. Losses at the gene ends were 5 bases for V and 4 bases for J; bases not matched to a gene: 5. Per the germline V gene, CDR1 is SGHRS and CDR2 is YFSETQ. CDR3 residues: CASSRGTGGYNEQFF. CDR3 nucleotides: TGCGCCAGCAGTCGGGGGACAGGGGGTTACAATGAGCAGTTCTTC.

The chain couples TRBV30 to TRBJ2-3; no definite D call. Germline CDR1 and CDR2: GTSNPN and SVGIG (reference sequence). V was pared by 2 bases and J by 5 bases, with 17 bases between. The CDR3 is 15 amino acids. CDR3 sequence reads: CAWSNGLLREDTQYF. CDR3 bases: TGTGCCTGGAGTAACGGATTACTAAGGGAAGATACGCAGTATTTT.

This clone has a single count. This CDR3 is CASSPAFGTGGSYEQYF. The CDR3 region has the DNA TGTGCCAGCTCACCTGCCTTCGGGACAGGGGGCTCGTACGAGCAGTACTTC. This rearrangement joins TRBV18 to TRBJ2-7; 12 bases fit TRBD1. The junction had 10 bases not matched to a gene; V was cut back by 3 bases and J by 4 bases. Looked up from germline, CDR1 is KGHSH and CDR2 is LQKENI. The CDR3 is 17 residues long.

The rearrangement uses TRBV25-1 and TRBJ1-1; 11 bases match TRBD1. CDR1 and CDR2 from the germline V gene are MGHDK and SYGVNS. The CDR3 length is 13 residues. The J segment lost 3 bases and the V segment lost 10 bases, leaving 4 bases of the junction unmatched. In DNA, the CDR3 is TGTGCCACCAGGGACAGGGGGTACACTGAAGCTTTCTTT. Translation: CATRDRGYTEAFF.

The chain recombines TRBV11-2 with TRBJ1-4, with TRBD1 matching 9 bases. The J segment lost 5 bases and the V segment lost 6 bases, leaving 4 bases of the junction unmatched. Looked up from germline, CDR1 is SGHAT and CDR2 is FQNNGV. There are 14 residues in the CDR3. This CDR3 reads CASRPGTGNEKLFF. The CDR3 DNA is TGTGCCAGCAGACCCGGGACAGGGAATGAAAAACTGTTTTTT.

The chain has TRBV29-1 and TRBJ2-1, with 12 bases matching TRBD2. The CDR3 covers 15 residues. Germline CDR1 SQVTM, CDR2 ANQGSEA. V was clipped by 6 bases and J by 11 bases; unmatched bases: 14. The CDR3: CSVAGLAGTGRKQFF. CDR3 DNA sequence: TGCAGCGTAGCCGGACTAGCGGGAACGGGGCGCAAGCAGTTCTTC.